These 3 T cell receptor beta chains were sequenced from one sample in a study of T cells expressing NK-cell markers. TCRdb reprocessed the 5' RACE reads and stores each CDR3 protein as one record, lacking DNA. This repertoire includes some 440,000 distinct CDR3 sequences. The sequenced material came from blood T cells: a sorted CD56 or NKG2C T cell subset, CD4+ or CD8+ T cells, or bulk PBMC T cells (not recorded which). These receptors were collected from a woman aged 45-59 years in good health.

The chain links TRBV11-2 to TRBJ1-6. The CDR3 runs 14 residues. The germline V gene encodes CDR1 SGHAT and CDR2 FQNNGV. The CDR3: CASSFSLTNSPLHF.

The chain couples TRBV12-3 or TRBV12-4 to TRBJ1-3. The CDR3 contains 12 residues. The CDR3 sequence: CASSFGRNTIYF.

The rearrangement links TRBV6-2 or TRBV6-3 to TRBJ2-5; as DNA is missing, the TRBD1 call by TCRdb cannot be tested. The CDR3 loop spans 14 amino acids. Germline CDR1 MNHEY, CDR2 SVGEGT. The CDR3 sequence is CASSPTGRLETQYF.